Reported below is one T cell receptor (beta chain). Which antigen it targets is not known. Per-base quality was not reported, and no clone a single base away is much larger than it. This record comes from a study of T-cell memory formation after mild COVID-19 (dated by TCRdb to about 2021). Background for the entire study: Most TCR sequence clusters were specific to one of the two donors. Two young, previously healthy adult volunteers, one female and one male, were included in the cohort. In a couple of donors, T-cell clones that expanded and contracted after mild COVID-19 were followed by sequencing TCRalpha and TCRbeta repertoires longitudinally. On the study overall, not on this receptor specifically: From day 15 to 85, contracting clones showed balanced CD4/CD8 phenotypes, whereas a second wave of clones that expanded from day 15 to 37 leaned towards CD4+. SARS-CoV-2 specificity was not confirmed for the second-wave clones peaking on day 37. The study included only two mild cases, and larger cohorts that include severe cases with pre-infection samples were judged to be necessary. Some responding clones were found in pre-infection memory, which suggests that pre-existing cross-reactive memory T cells took part in the SARS-CoV-2 response. Contracting CD4+ clones appeared mostly in the CM and EM memory subsets, whereas CD8+ clones were enriched in EMRA.

PBMCs were isolated by Ficoll-Paque density gradient centrifugation. The CDR3 numbers 14 residues from cysteine through phenylalanine. Only the CDR3 DNA is retained, 42 bases long and in frame from the first base. From V the trimming removes 5 bases and from J it removes 0 bases, while the gene matches leave 3 bases of the junction unaccounted for. The germline V gene yields SGHVS for CDR1 and FQNEAQ for CDR2. Sequencing used an Illumina NovaSeq 6000. Using 5'RACE with constant-segment primers, TCRalpha and TCRbeta cDNA libraries were constructed, with sample barcodes and unique molecular identifiers added in the process. Trizol reagent was used to extract RNA from every sample. Library amplification was performed in two PCR steps, and a second sample barcode and Illumina TruSeq adapters were introduced in the second step. The libraries were sequenced on an Illumina NovaSeq using 2 x 150 bp paired-end reads. The study's processing was this. The reads were demultiplexed and collapsed into UMI-guided consensus sequences using migec v1.2.7. With mixcr v2.1.11, UMI consensuses were aligned to TRA and TRB V and J templates and assembled into clonotypes. Clonotypes were classified as expanded or contracted when called significant by both edgeR and NoisET, with noise models trained on biological replicates. For edgeR calls, the thresholds were a false discovery rate-adjusted p below 0.01 and a log2 fold-change of 1. As an exploratory analysis of dynamics, max-normalized trajectories of the 1000 most abundant clonotypes were examined by PCA with hierarchical clustering. Separately sequenced CD4+ and CD8+ repertoires were used to assign the CD4 or CD8 phenotype of responding clones. TCRdb reanalyzed the raw reads on its own, using fastp at Q25 for trimming and MiXCR for clone calling, and kept in-frame beta chains. Rows matching on CDR3 protein sequence are summarized as one entry with the most common DNA and genes. TCRdb's processing, not the authors' own work, is the source of the V and J calls. The sample table lists roughly 190,000 distinct CDR3 sequences, 27% of them with a count of one. The ten largest make up over 9.5% of the sample.

The TCR comes from an adult woman who had mild COVID-19 (a few samples of this study predate the infection). The sample titles of this study are shuffled in the database, so cell type and time point are left out; the donor was told from shared clones. The specimen was PBMCs or a T cell subset sorted from them (not recorded which). In this chain, TRBV7-8 is recombined with TRBJ1-2; 7 central bases correspond to TRBD1. The CDR3 reads as follows: CASSKTGSNYGYTF. The nucleotides are TGTGCCAGCAGCAAGACAGGGTCTAACTATGGCTACACCTTC. The CDR3, completed at both ends by the reference TRBV7-8 and TRBJ1-2 genes, gives the full variable domain GAGVSQSPRYKVAKRGQDVALRCDPISGHVSLFWYQQALGQGPEFLTYFQNEAQLDKSGLPSDRFFAERPEGSVSTLKIQRTQQEDSAVYLCASSKTGSNYGYTFGSGTRLTVV.